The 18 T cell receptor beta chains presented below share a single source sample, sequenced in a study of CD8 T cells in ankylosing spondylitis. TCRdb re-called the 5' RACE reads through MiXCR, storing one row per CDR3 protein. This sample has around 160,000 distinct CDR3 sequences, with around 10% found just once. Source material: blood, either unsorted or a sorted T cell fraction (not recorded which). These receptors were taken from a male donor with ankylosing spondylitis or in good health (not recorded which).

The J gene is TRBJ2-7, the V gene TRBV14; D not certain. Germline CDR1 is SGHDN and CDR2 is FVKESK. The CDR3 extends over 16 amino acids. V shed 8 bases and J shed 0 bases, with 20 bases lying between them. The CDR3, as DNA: TGTGCCAGCTCCCGGAGACGGGCAGATGACTCCTACGAGCAGTACTTC. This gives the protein CASSRRRADDSYEQYF.

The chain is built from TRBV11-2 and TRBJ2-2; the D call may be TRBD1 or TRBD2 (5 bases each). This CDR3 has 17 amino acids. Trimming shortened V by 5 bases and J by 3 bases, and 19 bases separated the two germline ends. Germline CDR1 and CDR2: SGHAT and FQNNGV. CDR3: CASSQFTGTGYTGELFF. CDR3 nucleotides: TGTGCCAGCAGCCAATTTACCGGGACGGGTTACACCGGGGAGCTGTTTTTT.

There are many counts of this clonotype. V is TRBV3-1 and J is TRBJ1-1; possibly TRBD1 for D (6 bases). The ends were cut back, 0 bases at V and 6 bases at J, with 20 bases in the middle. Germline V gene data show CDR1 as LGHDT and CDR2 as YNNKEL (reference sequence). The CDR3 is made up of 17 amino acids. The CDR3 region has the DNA TGTGCCAGCAGCCAAGAGTCCAGGGGCCTACACGGGGCTGAAGCTTTCTTT. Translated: CASSQESRGLHGAEAFF.

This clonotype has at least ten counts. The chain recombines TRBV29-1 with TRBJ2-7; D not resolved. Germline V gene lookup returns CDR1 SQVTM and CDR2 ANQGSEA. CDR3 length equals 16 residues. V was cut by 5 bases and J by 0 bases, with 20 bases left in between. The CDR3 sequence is CSVRGDERLSSYEQYF. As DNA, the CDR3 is TGCAGCGTTCGAGGTGATGAACGGTTGAGCTCCTACGAGCAGTACTTC.

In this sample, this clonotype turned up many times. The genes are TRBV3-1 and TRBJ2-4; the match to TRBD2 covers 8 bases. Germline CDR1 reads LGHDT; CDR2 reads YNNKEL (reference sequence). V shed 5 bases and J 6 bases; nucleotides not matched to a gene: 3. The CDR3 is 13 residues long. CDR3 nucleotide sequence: TGTGCCAGCAGCATGGGACTAGTAAACATTCAGTACTTC. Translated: CASSMGLVNIQYF.

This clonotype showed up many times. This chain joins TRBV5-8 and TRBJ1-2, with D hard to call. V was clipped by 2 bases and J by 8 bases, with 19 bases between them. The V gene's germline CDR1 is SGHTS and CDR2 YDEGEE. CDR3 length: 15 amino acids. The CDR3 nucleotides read TGTGCCAGCAGCTTAGAACACGTAGGTGGAGTGGGCTACACCTTC. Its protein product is CASSLEHVGGVGYTF.

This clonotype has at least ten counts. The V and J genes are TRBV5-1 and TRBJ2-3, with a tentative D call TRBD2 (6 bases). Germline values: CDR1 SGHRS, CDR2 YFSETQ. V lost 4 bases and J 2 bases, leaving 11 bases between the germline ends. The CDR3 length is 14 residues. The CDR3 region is CASSRAGLTDTQYF. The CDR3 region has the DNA TGCGCCAGCAGCCGAGCGGGTCTCACAGATACGCAGTATTTT.

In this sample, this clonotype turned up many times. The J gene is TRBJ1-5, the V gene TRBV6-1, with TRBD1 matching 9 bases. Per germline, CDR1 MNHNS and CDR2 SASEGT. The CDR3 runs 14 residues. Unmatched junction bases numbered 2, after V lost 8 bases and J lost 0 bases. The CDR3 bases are TGTGCCAGCGGGACAGGGATTAGCAATCAGCCCCAGCATTTT. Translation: CASGTGISNQPQHF.

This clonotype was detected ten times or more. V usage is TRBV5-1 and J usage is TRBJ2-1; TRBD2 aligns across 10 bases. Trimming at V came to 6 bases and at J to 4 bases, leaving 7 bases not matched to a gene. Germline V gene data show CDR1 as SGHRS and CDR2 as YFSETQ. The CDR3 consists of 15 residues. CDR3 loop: CASKESGGGYNEQFF. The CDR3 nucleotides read TGCGCCAGCAAAGAGAGCGGGGGGGGTTACAATGAGCAGTTCTTC.

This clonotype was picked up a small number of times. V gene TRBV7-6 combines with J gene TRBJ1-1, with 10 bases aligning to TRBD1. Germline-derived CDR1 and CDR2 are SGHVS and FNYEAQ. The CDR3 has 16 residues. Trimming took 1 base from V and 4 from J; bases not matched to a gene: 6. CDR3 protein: CASSLVSGQGTTEAFF. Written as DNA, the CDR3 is TGTGCCAGCAGCTTAGTTTCGGGACAGGGGACCACTGAAGCTTTCTTT.

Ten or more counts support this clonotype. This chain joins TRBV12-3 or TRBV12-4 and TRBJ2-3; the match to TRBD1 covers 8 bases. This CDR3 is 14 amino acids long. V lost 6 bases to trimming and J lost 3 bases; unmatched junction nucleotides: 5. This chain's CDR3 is CASRQGVGTDTQYF. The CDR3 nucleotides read TGTGCCAGCAGACAGGGGGTAGGGACAGATACGCAGTATTTT.

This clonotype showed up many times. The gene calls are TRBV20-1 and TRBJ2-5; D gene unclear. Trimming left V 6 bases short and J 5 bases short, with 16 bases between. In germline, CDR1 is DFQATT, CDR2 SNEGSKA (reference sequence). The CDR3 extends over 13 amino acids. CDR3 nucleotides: TGCAGTGCCATGAACCTAGGCGGCGAGACCCAGTACTTC. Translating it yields CSAMNLGGETQYF.

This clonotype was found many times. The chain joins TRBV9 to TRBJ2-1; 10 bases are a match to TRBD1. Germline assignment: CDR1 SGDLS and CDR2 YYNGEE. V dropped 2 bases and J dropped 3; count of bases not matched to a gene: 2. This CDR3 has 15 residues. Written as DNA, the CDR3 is TGTGCCAGCAGCGTCCGGGACAGGGGCTACAATGAGCAGTTCTTC. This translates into CASSVRDRGYNEQFF.

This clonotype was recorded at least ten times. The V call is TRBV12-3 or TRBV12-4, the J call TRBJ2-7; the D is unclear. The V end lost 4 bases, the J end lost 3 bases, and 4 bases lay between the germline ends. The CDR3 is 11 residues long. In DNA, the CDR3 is TGTGCCAGCAGTTGGGACTACGAGCAGTACTTC. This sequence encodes CASSWDYEQYF.

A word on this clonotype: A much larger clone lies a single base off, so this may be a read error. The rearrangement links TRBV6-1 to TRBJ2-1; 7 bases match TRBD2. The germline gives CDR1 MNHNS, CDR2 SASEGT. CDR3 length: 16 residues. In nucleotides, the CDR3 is TGTGCCGGCAGACGCCTCGGCGGGAGCTCCTACAATGAGCAGTTCTTC. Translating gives CAGRRLGGSSYNEQFF.

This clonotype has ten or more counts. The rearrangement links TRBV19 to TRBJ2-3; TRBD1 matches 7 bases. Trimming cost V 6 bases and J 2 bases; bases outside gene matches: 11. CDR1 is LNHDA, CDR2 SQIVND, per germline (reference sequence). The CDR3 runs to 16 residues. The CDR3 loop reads CASRPRGQRDTDTQYF. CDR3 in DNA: TGTGCCAGTAGGCCCCGGGGACAGCGAGACACAGATACGCAGTATTTT.

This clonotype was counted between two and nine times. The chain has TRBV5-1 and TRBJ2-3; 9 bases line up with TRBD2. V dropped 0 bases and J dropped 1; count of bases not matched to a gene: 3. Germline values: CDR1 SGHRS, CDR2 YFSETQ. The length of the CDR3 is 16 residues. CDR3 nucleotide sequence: TGCGCCAGCAGCTTGGAGCTAGCGGGACGCACAGATACGCAGTATTTT. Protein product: CASSLELAGRTDTQYF. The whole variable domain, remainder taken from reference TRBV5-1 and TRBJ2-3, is KAGVTQTPRYLIKTRGQQVTLSCSPISGHRSVSWYQQTPGQGLQFLFEYFSETQRNKGNFPGRFSGRQFSNSRSEMNVSTLELGDSALYLCASSLELAGRTDTQYFGPGTRLTVL.

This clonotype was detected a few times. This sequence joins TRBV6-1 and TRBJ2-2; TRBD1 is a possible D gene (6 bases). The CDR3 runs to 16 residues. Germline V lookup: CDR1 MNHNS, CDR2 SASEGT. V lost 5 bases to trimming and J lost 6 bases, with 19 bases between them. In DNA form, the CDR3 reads TGTGCCAGCAGTAAGGGCCCCCCAGGGGACGCCGGGGAGCTGTTTTTT. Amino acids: CASSKGPPGDAGELFF.